Below, 15 T cell receptor beta chains from the same sample are listed, as sequenced in a study of spatial heterogeneity in lung cancer (dated by TCRdb to the late 2010s). These TCRs are of unknown antigen specificity. Library generation was performed with 5' RACE. Sequencing instrument: NextSeq 500. TCRdb trimmed the raw reads at Q25, called clones with MiXCR and kept productive beta chains. Each CDR3 protein appears once, grouped with its most common genes and DNA. This sample lists 10,000 to 15,000 distinct CDR3 sequences; around 6.1% were detected once. Around 3.5% of the sample is in the top ten clones. Beyond this particular receptor, the publication reports: The tumor nonsynonymous mutation count correlated with the number of expanded intratumoral alpha and beta TCRs.

The intended sense of this specimen's time point label: sample taken at primary tumor resection. Source: lung tumor tissue, taken at surgery. These receptor sequences come from a female donor with early-stage non-small cell lung cancer.

Relative to its sample, this clonotype is medium-sized (0.01 to 0.1%). The chain employs TRBV29-1 and TRBJ1-1; unclear D gene. Deletions cut 8 bases from V and 0 bases from J, with 7 bases between. Germline V CDR1 and CDR2: SQVTM, ANQGSEA. The CDR3 is 11 amino acids. DNA for the CDR3: TGCAGCTTTTACCTGAACACTGAAGCTTTCTTT. This translates into CSFYLNTEAFF.

In its sample, this clonotype was seen many times. This chain uses TRBV20-1 with TRBJ2-5, with D possibly matching TRBD2 (5 bases). The CDR3 covers 12 residues. V was pared by 3 bases and J by 9 bases, with 14 bases between. Germline V gives CDR1 DFQATT, CDR2 SNEGSKA (reference sequence). The CDR3 protein is CSARRPAGAQYF. For the CDR3, the DNA is TGCAGTGCTAGGAGGCCCGCGGGTGCCCAGTACTTC.

This clonotype showed up many times. The rearrangement joins TRBV7-3 to TRBJ1-1, with D perhaps matching TRBD1 (6 bases). CDR1 SGHTA and CDR2 FQGTGA come from the germline V gene. V was pared by 1 base and J by 3 bases, with 9 bases between. The length of the CDR3 is 14 residues. The chain's CDR3 is CASSLKPGDTEAFF. CDR3 in DNA: TGTGCCAGCAGCTTAAAGCCAGGGGACACTGAAGCTTTCTTT.

By share, this clonotype ranks as medium-sized. V and J are TRBV4-3 and TRBJ2-1; tentative D call: TRBD1 (6 bases). Germline-derived CDR1 and CDR2 are LGHNA and YSLEER. V was cut by 0 bases and J by 1 base, with 10 bases left in between. This CDR3 region has 16 residues. CDR3 sequence reads: CASSQEVRGSYNEQFF. The CDR3 coding sequence is TGCGCCAGCAGCCAAGAGGTCAGGGGTTCCTACAATGAGCAGTTCTTC.

This clonotype is medium-sized. This rearrangement joins TRBV19 to TRBJ2-2, with D possibly TRBD1 on 6 matching bases. Deletions cut 7 bases from V and 6 bases from J, with 15 bases between. Germline-derived CDR1 and CDR2 are LNHDA and SQIVND (reference sequence). There are 14 residues in the CDR3. The DNA of the CDR3 is TGTGCCAGTATGCAGGGGAGATTTGCCGGGGAGCTGTTTTTT. It is translated as CASMQGRFAGELFF.

The table lists this clonotype with many counts. J is TRBJ1-2 and V is TRBV5-1, with 8 positions matching TRBD1. The germline CDR1 and CDR2 sequences are SGHRS and YFSETQ. CDR3 length equals 15 residues. With V trimmed by 4 bases and J by 0 bases, 5 bases remained unmatched. For the CDR3, the DNA is TGCGCCAGCAGCCCGGACAGGGCCCCTAACTATGGCTACACCTTC. It codes for CASSPDRAPNYGYTF.

This clonotype was seen many times. The rearrangement uses TRBV12-3 or TRBV12-4 and TRBJ2-7, with TRBD2 matching 7 bases. V was pared by 7 bases and J by 4 bases, with 7 bases of the junction left unmatched. The CDR3 extends over 13 amino acids. The CDR3 DNA is TGTGCCAGCACATCCTCCGGGGGGTACGAGCAGTACTTC. This encodes CASTSSGGYEQYF.

This clonotype was seen many times. The chain uses TRBV7-2 and TRBJ2-3; 9 bases agree with TRBD2. This CDR3 has 15 residues. Germline V gene sequence: CDR1 SGHTA, CDR2 FQGNSA. V lost 5 bases to trimming and J lost 2 bases; unmatched junction nucleotides: 5. CDR3 nucleotide sequence: TGTGCCAGCAGCAAGCCGGGACTAGCCACAGATACGCAGTATTTT. It codes for CASSKPGLATDTQYF.

This clonotype was counted many times. The chain links TRBV4-3 to TRBJ2-5; TRBD2 matches at 8 bases. Losses at the gene ends were 0 bases for V and 4 bases for J; bases not matched to a gene: 7. CDR1 is LGHNA, CDR2 YSLEER, per germline. CDR3 length equals 16 residues. The CDR3 spells CASSQDPAGVRETQYF. CDR3 in DNA: TGCGCCAGCAGCCAAGATCCAGCGGGGGTACGAGAGACCCAGTACTTC.

This chain links TRBV27 with TRBJ1-2; D possibly corresponds to TRBD1 (6 bases). Looked up from germline, CDR1 is MNHEY and CDR2 is SMNVEV (reference sequence). This CDR3 comprises 13 residues. V dropped 2 bases and J dropped 3 bases, with 7 bases sitting between them. The CDR3 reads CASSLRGDYGYTF. DNA of the CDR3: TGTGCCAGCAGTTTAAGGGGGGACTATGGCTACACCTTC.

The chain has TRBV25-1 and TRBJ1-2; 8 bases agree with TRBD1. The CDR3 is made up of 16 amino acids. Germline-derived CDR1 and CDR2 are MGHDK and SYGVNS. V dropped 8 bases and J dropped 0; count of bases not matched to a gene: 11. In nucleotides, the CDR3 is TGTGCCAGCTCCGACAGGGGCTCTTATTCTAACTATGGCTACACCTTC. This sequence encodes CASSDRGSYSNYGYTF.

The table lists this clonotype with many counts. This chain links TRBV12-3 or TRBV12-4 with TRBJ2-3; 8 positions agree with TRBD2. V shed 7 bases and J 0 bases; nucleotides not matched to a gene: 9. This CDR3 has 16 amino acids. The CDR3 bases are TGTGCCAGCACCCAGGTAGCTAGCGGGAGCACAGATACGCAGTATTTT. This translates into CASTQVASGSTDTQYF.

A single count supports this clonotype. The chain has TRBV28 and TRBJ2-1; 14 positions match TRBD2. The V gene's germline CDR1 is MDHEN and CDR2 SYDVKM. The junction had 6 bases not matched to a gene; V was cut back by 5 bases and J by 3 bases. This CDR3 has 17 amino acids. CDR3 protein: CASSGTSGGNYYNEQFF. CDR3 sequence (DNA): TGTGCCAGCAGTGGGACTAGCGGGGGTAATTACTACAATGAGCAGTTCTTC.

Ten or more counts support this clonotype. The chain joins TRBV27 to TRBJ2-3; D may correspond to TRBD1 or TRBD2 (5 bases each). This CDR3 is built from 16 residues. Germline CDR1 is MNHEY and CDR2 is SMNVEV (reference sequence). The germline V and J ends were trimmed by 4 bases and 2 bases, with 16 bases remaining between them. The CDR3 loop is CASSSSGTFFTDTQYF. The CDR3 coding sequence is TGTGCCAGCAGTTCCTCCGGGACGTTCTTCACAGATACGCAGTATTTT.

This clonotype was recorded many times. J is TRBJ2-1 and V is TRBV3-1; TRBD2 is a possible D gene (5 bases). The germline CDR1 and CDR2 sequences are LGHDT and YNNKEL (reference sequence). Trimming shortened V by 0 bases and J by 3 bases, and 12 bases separated the two germline ends. The CDR3 is made up of 16 amino acids. The CDR3 sequence: CASSQEGSGFYNEQFF. In nucleotides, the CDR3 is TGTGCCAGCAGCCAAGAGGGGAGCGGCTTCTACAATGAGCAGTTCTTC.